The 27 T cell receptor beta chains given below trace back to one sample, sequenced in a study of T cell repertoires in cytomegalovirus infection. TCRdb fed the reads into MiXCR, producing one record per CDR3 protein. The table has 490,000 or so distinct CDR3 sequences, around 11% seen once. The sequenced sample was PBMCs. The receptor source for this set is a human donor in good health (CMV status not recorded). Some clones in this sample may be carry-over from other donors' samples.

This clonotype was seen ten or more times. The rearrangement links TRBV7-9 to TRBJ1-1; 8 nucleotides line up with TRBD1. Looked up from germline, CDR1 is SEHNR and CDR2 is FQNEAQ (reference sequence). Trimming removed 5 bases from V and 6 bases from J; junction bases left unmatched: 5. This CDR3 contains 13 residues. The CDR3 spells CASSLGTGPEAFF. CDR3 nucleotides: TGTGCCAGCAGCCTCGGGACAGGTCCTGAAGCTTTCTTT.

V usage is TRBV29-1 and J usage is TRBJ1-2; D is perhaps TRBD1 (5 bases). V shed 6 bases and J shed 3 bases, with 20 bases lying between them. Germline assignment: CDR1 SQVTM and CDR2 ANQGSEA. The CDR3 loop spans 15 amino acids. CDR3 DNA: TGCAGCGTCGATGATAAAGGACACAAACACTATGGCTACACCTTC. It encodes CSVDDKGHKHYGYTF.

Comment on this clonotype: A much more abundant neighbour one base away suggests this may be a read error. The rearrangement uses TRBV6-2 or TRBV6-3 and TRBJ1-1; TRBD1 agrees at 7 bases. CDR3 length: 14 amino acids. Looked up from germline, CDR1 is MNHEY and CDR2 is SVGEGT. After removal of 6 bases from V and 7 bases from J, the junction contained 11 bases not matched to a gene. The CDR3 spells CASRFRQGGSEAFF. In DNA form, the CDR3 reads TGTGCCAGCAGGTTCAGACAGGGCGGGAGTGAAGCTTTCTTT.

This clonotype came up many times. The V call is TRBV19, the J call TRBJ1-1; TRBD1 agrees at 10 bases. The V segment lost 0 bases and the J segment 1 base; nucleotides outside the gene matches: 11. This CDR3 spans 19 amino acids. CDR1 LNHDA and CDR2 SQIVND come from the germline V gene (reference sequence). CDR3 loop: CASSIDLWTGQGGNTEAFF. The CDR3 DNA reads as TGTGCCAGTAGTATAGATCTATGGACCGGACAGGGGGGGAACACTGAAGCTTTCTTT.

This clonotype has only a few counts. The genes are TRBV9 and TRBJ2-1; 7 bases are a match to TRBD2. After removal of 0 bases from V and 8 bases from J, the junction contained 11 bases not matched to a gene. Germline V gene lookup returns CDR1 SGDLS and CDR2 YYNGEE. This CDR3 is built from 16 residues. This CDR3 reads CASSVGGGGGKDEQFF. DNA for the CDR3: TGTGCCAGCAGCGTAGGGGGTGGCGGGGGAAAGGATGAGCAGTTCTTC.

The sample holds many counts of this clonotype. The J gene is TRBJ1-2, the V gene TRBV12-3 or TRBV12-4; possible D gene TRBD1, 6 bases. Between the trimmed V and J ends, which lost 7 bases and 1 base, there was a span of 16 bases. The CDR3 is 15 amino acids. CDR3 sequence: CASTLGAVFNYGYTF. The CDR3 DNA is TGTGCCAGCACCCTGGGGGCGGTATTTAACTATGGCTACACCTTC.

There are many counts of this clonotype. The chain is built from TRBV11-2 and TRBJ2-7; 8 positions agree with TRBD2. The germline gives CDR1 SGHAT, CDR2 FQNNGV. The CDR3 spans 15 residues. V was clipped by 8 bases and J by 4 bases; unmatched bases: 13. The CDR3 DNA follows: TGTGCCAGCCGCCGGGAGGGGAGGGGACGGTACGAGCAGTACTTC. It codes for CASRREGRGRYEQYF.

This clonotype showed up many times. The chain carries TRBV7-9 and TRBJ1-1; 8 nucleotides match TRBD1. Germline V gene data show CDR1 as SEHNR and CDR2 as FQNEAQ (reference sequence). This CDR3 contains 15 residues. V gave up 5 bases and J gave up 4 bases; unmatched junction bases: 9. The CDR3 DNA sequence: TGTGCCAGCAGCCCCCCCGGACAGGGTAGCACTGAAGCTTTCTTT. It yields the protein CASSPPGQGSTEAFF.

The chain's CDR3 is CSVDPEGVTEAFF. The CDR3 nucleotides read TGCAGCGTTGACCCCGAGGGGGTAACTGAAGCTTTCTTT. The chain employs TRBV29-1 and TRBJ1-1, with D perhaps TRBD1 (6 bases). V lost 3 bases and J lost 5, with 13 bases in between. Germline CDR1 reads SQVTM; CDR2 reads ANQGSEA. The CDR3 loop spans 13 amino acids.

DNA for the CDR3: TGCGCCAGCAGCTCTTTCCTAGCGGGGGGACATATCGCCTACGAGCAGTACTTC. Its protein is CASSSFLAGGHIAYEQYF. This chain links TRBV5-1 with TRBJ2-7; TRBD2 matches at 11 bases. Germline CDR1 SGHRS, CDR2 YFSETQ. This CDR3 region has 18 residues. The trim removed 3 bases at V and 2 bases at J, leaving 13 bases unmatched.

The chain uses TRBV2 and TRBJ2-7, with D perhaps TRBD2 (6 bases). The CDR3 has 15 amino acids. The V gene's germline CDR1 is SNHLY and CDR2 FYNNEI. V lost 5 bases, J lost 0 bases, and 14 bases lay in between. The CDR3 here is CASSSRTTYSYEQYF. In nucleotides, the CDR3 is TGTGCCAGCAGTTCTCGGACTACCTACTCCTACGAGCAGTACTTC.

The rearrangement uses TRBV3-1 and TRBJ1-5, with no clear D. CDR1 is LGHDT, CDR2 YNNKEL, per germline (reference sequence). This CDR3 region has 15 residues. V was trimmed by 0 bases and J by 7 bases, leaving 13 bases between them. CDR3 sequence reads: CASSQDGVLGQPQHF. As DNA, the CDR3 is TGTGCCAGCAGCCAAGATGGGGTCCTAGGGCAGCCCCAGCATTTT.

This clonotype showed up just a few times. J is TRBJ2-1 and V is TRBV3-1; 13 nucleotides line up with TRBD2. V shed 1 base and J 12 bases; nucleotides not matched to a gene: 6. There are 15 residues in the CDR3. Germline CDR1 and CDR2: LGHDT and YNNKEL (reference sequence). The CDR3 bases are TGTGCCAGCAGCCAAGGAAGGACTAGCGGGAGTGGGCAGTTCTTC. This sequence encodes CASSQGRTSGSGQFF.

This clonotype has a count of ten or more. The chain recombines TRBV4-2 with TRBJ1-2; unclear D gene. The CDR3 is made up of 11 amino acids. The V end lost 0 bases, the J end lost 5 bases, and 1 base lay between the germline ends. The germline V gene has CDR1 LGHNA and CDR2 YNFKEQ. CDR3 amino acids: CASSQEYGYTF. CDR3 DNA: TGTGCCAGCAGCCAAGAGTATGGCTACACCTTC.

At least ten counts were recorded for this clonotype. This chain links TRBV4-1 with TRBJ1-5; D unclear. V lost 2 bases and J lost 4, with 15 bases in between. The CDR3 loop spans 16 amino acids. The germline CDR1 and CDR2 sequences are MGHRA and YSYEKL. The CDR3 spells CASSQLGGLRNQPQHF. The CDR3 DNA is TGCGCCAGCAGCCAATTGGGCGGACTGAGAAATCAGCCCCAGCATTTT.

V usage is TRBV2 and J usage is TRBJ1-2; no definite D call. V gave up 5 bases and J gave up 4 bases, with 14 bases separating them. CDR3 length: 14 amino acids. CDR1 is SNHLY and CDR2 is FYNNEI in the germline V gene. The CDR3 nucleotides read TGTGCCAGCAGTTCCGAGGGAGGAATCTATGGCTACACCTTC. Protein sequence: CASSSEGGIYGYTF. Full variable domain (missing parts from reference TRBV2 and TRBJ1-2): EPEVTQTPSHQVTQMGQEVILRCVPISNHLYFYWYRQILGQKVEFLVSFYNNEISEKSEIFDDQFSVERPDGSNFTLKIRSTKLEDSAMYFCASSSEGGIYGYTFGSGTRLTVV.

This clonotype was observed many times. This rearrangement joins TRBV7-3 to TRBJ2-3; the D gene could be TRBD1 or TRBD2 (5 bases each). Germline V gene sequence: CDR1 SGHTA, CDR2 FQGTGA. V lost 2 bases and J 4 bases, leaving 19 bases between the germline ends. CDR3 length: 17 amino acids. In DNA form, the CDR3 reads TGTGCCAGCAGCTTATCCTCCGGGACCTTGGGACCAGATACGCAGTATTTT. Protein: CASSLSSGTLGPDTQYF.

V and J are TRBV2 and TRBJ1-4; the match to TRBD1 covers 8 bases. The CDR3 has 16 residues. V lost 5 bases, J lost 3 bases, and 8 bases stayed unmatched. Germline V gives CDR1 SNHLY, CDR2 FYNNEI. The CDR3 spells CASSLRGPLANEKLFF. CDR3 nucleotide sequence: TGTGCCAGCAGTCTCAGGGGGCCGTTGGCTAATGAAAAACTGTTTTTT.

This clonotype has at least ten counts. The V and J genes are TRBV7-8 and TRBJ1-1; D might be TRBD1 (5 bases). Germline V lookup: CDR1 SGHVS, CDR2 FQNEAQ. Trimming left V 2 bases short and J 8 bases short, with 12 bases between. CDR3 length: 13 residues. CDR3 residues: CASSLTETVEAFF. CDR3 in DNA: TGTGCCAGCAGCTTAACCGAGACAGTAGAAGCTTTCTTT.

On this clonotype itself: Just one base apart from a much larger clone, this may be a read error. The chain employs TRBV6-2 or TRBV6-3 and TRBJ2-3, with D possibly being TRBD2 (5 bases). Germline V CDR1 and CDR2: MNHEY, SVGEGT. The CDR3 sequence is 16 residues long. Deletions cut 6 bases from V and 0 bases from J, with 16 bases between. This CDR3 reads CASSSLVGISTDTQYF. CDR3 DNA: TGTGCCAGCAGCTCACTAGTGGGCATTAGCACAGATACGCAGTATTTT.

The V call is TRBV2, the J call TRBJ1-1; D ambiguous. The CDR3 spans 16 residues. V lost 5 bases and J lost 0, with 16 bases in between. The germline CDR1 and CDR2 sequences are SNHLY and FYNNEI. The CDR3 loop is CASSWTRGSMNTEAFF. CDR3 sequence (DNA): TGTGCCAGCAGTTGGACGAGAGGGAGCATGAACACTGAAGCTTTCTTT.

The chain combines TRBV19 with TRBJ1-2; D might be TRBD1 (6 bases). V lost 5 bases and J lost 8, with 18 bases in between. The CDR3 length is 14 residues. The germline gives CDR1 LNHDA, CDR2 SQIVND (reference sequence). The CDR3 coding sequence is TGTGCCAGTAGTCCAACGGGGGCCGCTCGCGGCTACACCTTC. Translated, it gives CASSPTGAARGYTF. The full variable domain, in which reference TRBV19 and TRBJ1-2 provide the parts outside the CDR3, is DGGITQSPKYLFRKEGQNVTLSCEQNLNHDAMYWYRQDPGQGLRLIYYSQIVNDFQKGDIAEGYSVSREKKESFPLTVTSAQKNPTAFYLCASSPTGAARGYTFGSGTRLTVV.

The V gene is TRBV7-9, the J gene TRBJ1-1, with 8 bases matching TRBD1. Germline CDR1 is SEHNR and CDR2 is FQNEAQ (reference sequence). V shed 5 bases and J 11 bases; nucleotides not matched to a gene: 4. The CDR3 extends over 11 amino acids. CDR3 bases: TGTGCCAGCAGCAGGCGGGACAGGGCTTTCTTT. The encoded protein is CASSRRDRAFF.

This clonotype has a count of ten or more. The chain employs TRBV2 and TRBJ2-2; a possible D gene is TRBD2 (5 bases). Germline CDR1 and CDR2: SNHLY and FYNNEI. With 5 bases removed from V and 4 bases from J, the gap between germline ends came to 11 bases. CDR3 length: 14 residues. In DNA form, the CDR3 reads TGTGCCAGCAGTCCGGGGAGTGTCACCGGGGAGCTGTTTTTT. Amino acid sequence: CASSPGSVTGELFF. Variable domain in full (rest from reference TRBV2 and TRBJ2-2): EPEVTQTPSHQVTQMGQEVILRCVPISNHLYFYWYRQILGQKVEFLVSFYNNEISEKSEIFDDQFSVERPDGSNFTLKIRSTKLEDSAMYFCASSPGSVTGELFFGEGSRLTVL.

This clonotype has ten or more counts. As DNA, the CDR3 is TGTGCCAGCAGCTGGTCGAACAACCCTAACTATGGCTACACCTTC. The encoded protein is CASSWSNNPNYGYTF. The chain links TRBV11-2 to TRBJ1-2; D is ambiguous. V was pared by 4 bases and J by 0 bases, with 12 bases between. CDR1 SGHAT and CDR2 FQNNGV come from the germline V gene. The CDR3 extends over 15 amino acids. Based on the CDR3 plus reference TRBV11-2 and TRBJ1-2, the full variable domain is EAGVAQSPRYKIIEKRQSVAFWCNPISGHATLYWYQQILGQGPKLLIQFQNNGVVDDSQLPKDRFSAERLKGVDSTLKIQPAKLEDSAVYLCASSWSNNPNYGYTFGSGTRLTVV.

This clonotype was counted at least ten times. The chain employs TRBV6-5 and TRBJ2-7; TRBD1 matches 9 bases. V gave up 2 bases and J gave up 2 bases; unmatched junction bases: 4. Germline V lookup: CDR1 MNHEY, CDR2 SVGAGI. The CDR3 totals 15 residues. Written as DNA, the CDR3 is TGTGCCAGCAGTTACCAAGGACAGGGGCCCTACGAGCAGTACTTC. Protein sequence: CASSYQGQGPYEQYF.

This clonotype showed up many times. The CDR3 here is CASSRSPQGGVGGGNQPQHF. The CDR3 nucleotides are TGTGCCAGCAGTAGATCCCCACAGGGCGGGGTGGGGGGTGGCAATCAGCCCCAGCATTTT. The chain joins TRBV6-1 to TRBJ1-5; TRBD1 might be the D (6 bases). The CDR3 contains 20 residues. The V gene lost 5 bases and the J gene lost 2 bases, with 28 bases spanning the gap. CDR1 is MNHNS, CDR2 SASEGT, per germline.